This T cell receptor (beta chain) was recovered during a study of blood T cell repertoires in COVID-19. Study-level information: COVID-19 samples, acute and convalescent, were from the United States, Italy and Spain.

This table comes from immunoSEQ multiplex PCR, and its TCRdb copy is limited to in-frame clones, with some not included. The table has roughly 58,000 clones, approximately 88% seen once. Germline CDR1 SQVTM, CDR2 ANQGSEA. V dropped 7 bases and J dropped 4 bases, with 14 bases sitting between them. CDR3 length: 12 residues. This receptor was identified in a man between 70 and 80 years old with active COVID-19. V gene TRBV29-1 combines with J gene TRBJ2-7; TRBD2 is a possible D gene (5 bases). Sequenced sample: peripheral blood. In DNA form, the CDR3 reads TGCAGCGCCTCCGGGATTTATTACGAGCAGTACTTC. It translates to CSASGIYYEQYF.